These 14 T cell receptor beta chains came from one sample sequenced in a study of shared clonotypes between healthy human individuals. Clones were sequenced by immunoSEQ multiplex PCR, and TCRdb holds only the in-frame ones, with some missing. Here the sample spans roughly 1 million clones, approximately 80% being singletons. Material: memory CD4+ T cells from PBMCs. As to subset: CD45RA-negative fraction. The receptors come from a man aged 18 to 30 in good health. Some clones in this sample may be carry-over from other donors' samples.

The rearrangement joins TRBV7-2 to TRBJ2-7; TRBD2 agrees at 12 bases. There are 16 residues in the CDR3. The germline V gene encodes CDR1 SGHTA and CDR2 FQGNSA. The trim removed 7 bases at V and 7 bases at J, leaving 14 bases unmatched. DNA of the CDR3: TGTGCCAGCAACAAGGGGCTAGCGGGAGGGCCAGGAGAGCAGTACTTC. Translation: CASNKGLAGGPGEQYF.

The rearrangement uses TRBV6-1 and TRBJ1-5; possibly TRBD1 for D (5 bases). The V and J ends lost 4 bases and 6 bases respectively, with 10 bases between them. The CDR3 covers 13 residues. Germline V CDR1 and CDR2: MNHNS, SASEGT. CDR3 bases: TGTGCCAGCAGTGCGTCCAGGGCTCAGCCCCAGCATTTT. Translated, it gives CASSASRAQPQHF.

This clone was seen more than once but under ten times. The chain combines TRBV7-7 with TRBJ2-7; the D gene is possibly TRBD1 (6 bases). This CDR3 has 14 amino acids. Germline V CDR1 and CDR2: SSHAT, FNYEAQ (reference sequence). V lost 5 bases and J lost 2, with 13 bases in between. The CDR3 here is CASSPGTFPYEQYF. DNA for the CDR3: TGTGCCAGCAGCCCCGGGACATTCCCCTACGAGCAGTACTTC.

The chain has TRBV2 and TRBJ2-5; no firm D call. Germline V gives CDR1 SNHLY, CDR2 FYNNEI. The CDR3 contains 12 residues. V was pared by 10 bases and J by 2 bases, with 11 bases between. The CDR3 loop reads CAKGVTQETQYF. In DNA form, the CDR3 reads TGTGCCAAGGGTGTCACACAAGAGACCCAGTACTTC.

The rearrangement uses TRBV9 and TRBJ2-1; 8 positions agree with TRBD2. There are 17 residues in the CDR3. The V segment lost 0 bases and the J segment 2 bases; nucleotides outside the gene matches: 7. CDR1 and CDR2 from the germline V gene are SGDLS and YYNGEE. Here the CDR3 reads CASSVGGGTRTYNEQFF. The DNA for the CDR3 is TGTGCCAGCAGCGTAGGCGGAGGGACTAGAACCTACAATGAGCAGTTCTTC.

This rearrangement joins TRBV28 to TRBJ2-7; D may be TRBD2 (5 bases). CDR1 is MDHEN, CDR2 SYDVKM, per germline. Trimming removed 6 bases at V and 6 bases at J, with 12 bases between. The CDR3 covers 12 residues. Here the CDR3 reads CASSSPRGEQYF. CDR3 nucleotide sequence: TGTGCCAGCAGCTCCCCTCGGGGCGAGCAGTACTTC.

V is TRBV28 and J is TRBJ2-7; 7 bases map to TRBD1. V lost 6 bases and J lost 7; bases outside the gene matches: 12. The germline V gene has CDR1 MDHEN and CDR2 SYDVKM. The CDR3 runs 14 residues. CDR3 sequence (DNA): TGTGCCAGCAGCGCCCCGGGCTCACAGGGGGAGCAGTACTTC. Translated: CASSAPGSQGEQYF.

The chain has TRBV19 and TRBJ1-5; D ambiguous. V lost 3 bases, J lost 5 bases, and 11 bases lay in between. The V gene's germline CDR1 is LNHDA and CDR2 SQIVND (reference sequence). The CDR3 has 14 amino acids. The CDR3: CASSMPFRDQPQHF. CDR3 DNA: TGTGCCAGTAGTATGCCTTTTCGGGATCAGCCCCAGCATTTT.

For this clone: The identical CDR3 is also encoded by other nucleotide sequences in the sample. This chain links TRBV2 with TRBJ2-7, with 11 bases fitting TRBD1. The CDR3 is 13 residues long. CDR1 and CDR2 (germline): SNHLY, FYNNEI. V gave up 4 bases and J gave up 5 bases; unmatched junction bases: 1. CDR3 DNA: TGTGCCAGCAGTGGGGACAGGGGGAACGAGCAGTACTTC. This translates into CASSGDRGNEQYF.

This chain connects TRBV6-6 to TRBJ2-1; maybe TRBD1 (8 bases). V lost 6 bases and J lost 8, with 17 bases in between. The CDR3 extends over 14 amino acids. Per germline, CDR1 MNHNY and CDR2 SVGAGI (reference sequence). This CDR3 reads CASSRGREWDEQFF. The DNA for the CDR3 is TGTGCCAGCAGCAGGGGGCGGGAGTGGGATGAGCAGTTCTTC.

CDR3 amino acids: CASSLGQGADQPQHF. For the CDR3, the DNA is TGTGCCAGCAGCTTAGGTCAGGGGGCAGACCAGCCCCAGCATTTT. The V call is TRBV11-3, the J call TRBJ1-5; 8 bases align to TRBD1. Germline CDR1 reads SGHNT; CDR2 reads YENEEA. V lost 1 base and J lost 7; bases outside the gene matches: 6. The CDR3 loop spans 15 amino acids.

The count of this clone is one. The chain couples TRBV5-1 to TRBJ2-7; TRBD1 aligns across 7 bases. V lost 1 base and J lost 6; bases outside the gene matches: 7. Germline CDR1 and CDR2: SGHRS and YFSETQ. CDR3 size: 14 residues. In DNA form, the CDR3 reads TGCGCCAGCAGCTTGTTGGGGACAGATTCCGAGCAGTACTTC. Its translation is CASSLLGTDSEQYF.

The genes are TRBV7-3 and TRBJ1-6; D ambiguous. The germline V gene encodes CDR1 SGHTA and CDR2 FQGTGA. V gave up 8 bases and J gave up 8 bases, with 10 bases separating them. There are 12 residues in the CDR3. The chain's CDR3 is CASGMNDSPLHF. The CDR3 DNA follows: TGTGCCAGCGGGATGAACGATTCACCCCTCCACTTT.

The chain couples TRBV19 to TRBJ2-3; D might be TRBD1 (5 bases). V dropped 3 bases and J dropped 2 bases, with 12 bases sitting between them. The V gene's germline CDR1 is LNHDA and CDR2 SQIVND (reference sequence). This CDR3 has 15 amino acids. The CDR3 sequence: CASSIGWGSTDTQYF. DNA of the CDR3: TGTGCCAGTAGTATCGGGTGGGGCTCCACAGATACGCAGTATTTT. The full variable domain, its missing parts supplied by reference TRBV19 and TRBJ2-3, is DGGITQSPKYLFRKEGQNVTLSCEQNLNHDAMYWYRQDPGQGLRLIYYSQIVNDFQKGDIAEGYSVSREKKESFPLTVTSAQKNPTAFYLCASSIGWGSTDTQYFGPGTRLTVL.